The 8 T cell receptor beta chains reported below all come from one sample, sequenced in a study of CD8+ T cells in alopecia areata. The authors extracted RNA and reverse transcribed it into cDNA as the sequencing template. Sequenced by immunoSEQ multiplex PCR; TCRdb stores in-frame clones only, minus some. The data hold tens of thousands of clones, with about 53% observed a single time. Sequenced material: NKG2D-high CD8+ T cells sorted from blood. The receptor set was obtained from a human donor with alopecia areata.

The CDR3 loop reads CASSLPTGSHGSYEQYF. In DNA, the CDR3 is TGTGCCAGCAGTTTGCCGACAGGGTCCCACGGCTCCTACGAGCAGTACTTC. The chain recombines TRBV28 with TRBJ2-7, with 7 bases that match TRBD1. The germline V gene encodes CDR1 MDHEN and CDR2 SYDVKM. This CDR3 comprises 17 residues. The V segment lost 3 bases and the J segment 0 bases; nucleotides outside the gene matches: 11.

Many counts were recorded for this clone. Here the CDR3 DNA reads TGTGCCAGCAGCCATAGCGGGGACGGGGGCACAGATACGCAGTATTTT. Translation gives CASSHSGDGGTDTQYF. The chain joins TRBV7-2 to TRBJ2-3, with 8 bases lining up with TRBD2. V shed 5 bases and J 1 base; nucleotides not matched to a gene: 8. The CDR3 totals 16 residues. The germline V gene has CDR1 SGHTA and CDR2 FQGNSA. Supplemented by reference TRBV7-2 and TRBJ2-3, the full variable domain reads GAGVSQSPSNKVTEKGKDVELRCDPISGHTALYWYRQSLGQGLEFLIYFQGNSAPDKSGLPSDRFSAERTGGSVSTLTIQRTQQEDSAVYLCASSHSGDGGTDTQYFGPGTRLTVL.

The sample holds a few counts of this clone. CDR3 nucleotides: TGTGCCAGCAGCTTAGAGGGGCCCCCCTACGAGCAGTACTTC. It specifies CASSLEGPPYEQYF. The V call is TRBV7-6, the J call TRBJ2-7, with D possibly matching TRBD1 (5 bases). The ends were cut back, 1 base at V and 2 bases at J, with 9 bases in the middle. The CDR3 loop spans 14 amino acids. Germline V gene sequence: CDR1 SGHVS, CDR2 FNYEAQ.

The chain combines TRBV4-1 with TRBJ1-1; D gene unclear. Germline V gene sequence: CDR1 MGHRA, CDR2 YSYEKL. The CDR3 runs 12 residues. Deletions cut 10 bases from V and 3 bases from J, with 12 bases between. CDR3 protein: CATGGRDTEAFF. The CDR3 DNA is TGCGCCACAGGCGGAAGGGACACTGAAGCTTTCTTT.

This rearrangement joins TRBV29-1 to TRBJ1-2, with 9 bases lining up with TRBD1. The CDR3 has 13 residues. CDR1 SQVTM and CDR2 ANQGSEA come from the germline V gene. V was pared by 6 bases and J by 3 bases, with 5 bases of the junction left unmatched. CDR3 loop: CSVTGGLDYGYTF. The DNA of the CDR3 is TGCAGCGTGACAGGGGGATTGGACTATGGCTACACCTTC.

The genes are TRBV20-1 and TRBJ2-2; a weak D match, TRBD1 (5 bases). This CDR3 region has 11 residues. Per germline, CDR1 DFQATT and CDR2 SNEGSKA (reference sequence). V was cut by 4 bases and J by 9 bases, with 9 bases left in between. The CDR3: CSATPDRELFF. Written as DNA, the CDR3 is TGCAGTGCTACTCCGGACAGGGAGCTGTTTTTT.

A few counts support this clone. The rearrangement uses TRBV28 and TRBJ2-1; possibly TRBD1 or TRBD2 for D (5 bases each). CDR1 is MDHEN, CDR2 SYDVKM, per germline. Trimming pared 3 bases from V and 10 bases from J, leaving 19 bases between. The CDR3 extends over 15 amino acids. As DNA, the CDR3 is TGTGCCAGCAGTTTTCGGGGCGGCCTGCTTGGGGAGCAGTTCTTC. Encoded protein: CASSFRGGLLGEQFF.

The V gene is TRBV7-8, the J gene TRBJ2-3, with 15 positions matching TRBD2. Germline trimming cut 3 bases from V and 3 bases from J; bases unmatched to any gene: 7. Germline loops: CDR1 SGHVS, CDR2 FQNEAQ. This CDR3 region has 18 residues. For the CDR3, the DNA is TGTGCCAGCAGCTTCGGACTAGCGGGGGGGCCCTGGACAGATACGCAGTATTTT. Translation gives CASSFGLAGGPWTDTQYF. The full variable domain, with the rest looked up from reference TRBV7-8 and TRBJ2-3, is GAGVSQSPRYKVAKRGQDVALRCDPISGHVSLFWYQQALGQGPEFLTYFQNEAQLDKSGLPSDRFFAERPEGSVSTLKIQRTQQEDSAVYLCASSFGLAGGPWTDTQYFGPGTRLTVL.